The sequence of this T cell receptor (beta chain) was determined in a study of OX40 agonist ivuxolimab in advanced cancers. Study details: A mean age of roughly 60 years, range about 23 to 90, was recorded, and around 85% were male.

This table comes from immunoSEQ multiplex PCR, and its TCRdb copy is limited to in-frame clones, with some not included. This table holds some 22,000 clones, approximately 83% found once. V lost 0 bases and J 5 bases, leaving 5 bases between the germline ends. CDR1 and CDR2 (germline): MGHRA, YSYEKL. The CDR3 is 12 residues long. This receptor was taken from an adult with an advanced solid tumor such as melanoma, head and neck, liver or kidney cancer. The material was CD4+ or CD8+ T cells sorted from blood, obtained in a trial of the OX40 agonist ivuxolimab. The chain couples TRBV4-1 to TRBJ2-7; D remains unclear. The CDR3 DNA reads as TGCGCCAGCAGCCAAGATTTCCACGAGCAGTACTTC. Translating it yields CASSQDFHEQYF.